The rows below give T cell receptor beta chains drawn from one sample of a study of cytomegalovirus exposure and HLA in healthy donors. Clones were read by immunoSEQ multiplex PCR, and TCRdb kept only the in-frame ones, dropping some. The sample has about 79,000 clones, over 85% seen once. Material for sequencing was PBMCs. The receptors come from a woman aged 25 to 45 in good health and CMV-seronegative. Both conserved end residues are part of each CDR3. Each record gives: D gene, V gene, clone size, J gene, CDR3 DNA, CDR3 protein. The D gene is left open where the match is weak. Rows may omit the clone size; those that give it use once, few, many or a size class.

D: -
V: TRBV30
size: -
J: TRBJ2-3
DNA: TGTGCCTTGGGAGTAGCGCGCACAGATACGCAGTATTTT
CDR3: CALGVARTDTQYF

D: TRBD2
V: TRBV15
size: -
J: TRBJ2-3
DNA: TGTGCCACCAGCAGCCGGGGGGGGACTAGCACAGATACGCAGTATTTT
CDR3: CATSSRGGTSTDTQYF

D: TRBD1
V: TRBV28
size: -
J: TRBJ2-1
DNA: TGTGCCAGCAGTTCCCCCACAGGACAGGCTTGGGGTGAGCAGTTCTTC
CDR3: CASSSPTGQAWGEQFF

D: TRBD2
V: TRBV7-2
size: -
J: TRBJ2-2
DNA: TGTGCCAGCAGCGCCCTAGCGGGGACAATGAACACCGGGGAGCTGTTTTTT
CDR3: CASSALAGTMNTGELFF

D: -
V: TRBV4-2
size: -
J: TRBJ1-2
DNA: TGTGCCAGCAGCCAACTTCTTTTTTCGCGGAACTATGGCTACACCTTC
CDR3: CASSQLLFSRNYGYTF

D: TRBD1
V: TRBV5-4
size: -
J: TRBJ2-7
DNA: TGTGCCAGCGCCCCCGGGGGACAGGACTACGAGCAGTACTTC
CDR3: CASAPGGQDYEQYF

D: -
V: TRBV5-4
size: -
J: TRBJ2-5
DNA: TGTGCCAGCAGCTTGGAAACTAGAGTCCAAGAGACCCAGTACTTC
CDR3: CASSLETRVQETQYF

D: -
V: TRBV2
size: -
J: TRBJ2-3
DNA: TGTGCCAGCAGTGAAGTCGGACAGATCACAGATACGCAGTATTTT
CDR3: CASSEVGQITDTQYF

D: -
V: TRBV28
size: -
J: TRBJ2-5
DNA: TGTGCCAGCAGTTCCTTCGGGCAGGGGGAGACCCAGTACTTC
CDR3: CASSSFGQGETQYF

D: -
V: TRBV5-5
size: -
J: TRBJ2-3
DNA: TGTGCCAGCACAAACTTTAATACGCAGTATTTT
CDR3: CASTNFNTQYF

D: -
V: TRBV19
size: -
J: TRBJ2-7
DNA: TGTGCCAGTAGTTCTACCTACGAGCAGTACTTC
CDR3: CASSSTYEQYF

D: -
V: TRBV2
size: -
J: TRBJ1-5
DNA: TGTGCCAGCAGTGGGGAGGGTTGGGGGCCCCAGCATTTT
CDR3: CASSGEGWGPQHF

D: -
V: TRBV15
size: -
J: TRBJ2-3
DNA: TGTGCCACCAGCAGAGAGGGGGGGCAGGGATCAGATACGCAGTATTTT
CDR3: CATSREGGQGSDTQYF

D: TRBD1
V: TRBV7-8
size: -
J: TRBJ2-7
DNA: TGTGCCAGCAGCACAGGACAGGGTTACGAGCAGTACTTC
CDR3: CASSTGQGYEQYF

D: -
V: TRBV5-1
size: -
J: TRBJ2-1
DNA: TGCGCCAGCAGCTTTTTAGGGGAACCCTACAATGAGCAGTTCTTC
CDR3: CASSFLGEPYNEQFF

D: -
V: TRBV19
size: once
J: TRBJ1-1
DNA: TGTGCCAGTAGAAACACAGGGAACACTGAAGCTTTCTTT
CDR3: CASRNTGNTEAFF

D: -
V: TRBV5-1
size: -
J: TRBJ1-1
DNA: TGCGCCAGCAGCTTGGGCAGGGGCGCATTAATGAACACTGAAGCTTTCTTT
CDR3: CASSLGRGALMNTEAFF

D: TRBD1
V: TRBV19
size: -
J: TRBJ1-1
DNA: TGTGCCAGTAGTTCAATCCGGGACAGGGCCAGGAACACTGAAGCTTTCTTT
CDR3: CASSSIRDRARNTEAFF

D: TRBD2
V: TRBV7-3
size: -
J: TRBJ2-2
DNA: TGTGCCAGCAGCTTTAGCGGGGGGCAACAGGTCACCGGGGAGCTGTTTTTT
CDR3: CASSFSGGQQVTGELFF

D: TRBD2
V: TRBV18
size: once
J: TRBJ2-7
DNA: TGTGCCAGCTCCTCCGGGGGGAACTACGAGCAGTACTTC
CDR3: CASSSGGNYEQYF

D: TRBD1
V: TRBV11-3
size: -
J: TRBJ2-2
DNA: TGTGCCAGCAGCATCCGGGACAGGGACACCGGGGAGCTGTTTTTT
CDR3: CASSIRDRDTGELFF

D: -
V: TRBV6-5
size: -
J: TRBJ2-7
DNA: TGTGCCAGCAGTTACTCGAGTACCTACTACGAGCAGTACTTC
CDR3: CASSYSSTYYEQYF

D: TRBD1
V: TRBV5-1
size: -
J: TRBJ1-1
DNA: TGCGCCAGCAGCATGGGACAGGGGGACACTGAAGCTTTCTTT
CDR3: CASSMGQGDTEAFF

D: TRBD2
V: TRBV5-1
size: once
J: TRBJ2-3
DNA: TGCGCCAGCAGTCGCACTAGCGGGAGCACAGATACGCAGTATTTT
CDR3: CASSRTSGSTDTQYF

D: -
V: TRBV28
size: -
J: TRBJ1-2
DNA: TGTGCCAGCAGCCGCCTCCCCGGTACGAACTATGGCTACACCTTC
CDR3: CASSRLPGTNYGYTF

D: TRBD2
V: TRBV30
size: -
J: TRBJ2-1
DNA: TGTGCCTGGCAGACAGGTAGCGGGAAGGCCTACAATGAGCAGTTCTTC
CDR3: CAWQTGSGKAYNEQFF

D: -
V: TRBV19
size: once
J: TRBJ1-5
DNA: TGTGCCAGTAGTATTCTCCCAGGGCCGTCGAGTGTGGATCAGCCCCAGCATTTT
CDR3: CASSILPGPSSVDQPQHF

D: -
V: TRBV5-1
size: -
J: TRBJ1-1
DNA: TGCGCCAGCAGCTTGGGTCGGGAGGGCACTGAAGCTTTCTTT
CDR3: CASSLGREGTEAFF

D: TRBD1
V: TRBV19
size: -
J: TRBJ2-5
DNA: TGTGCCAGTAGTGGGACAGGGAACTGGGAAGAGACCCAGTACTTC
CDR3: CASSGTGNWEETQYF

D: -
V: TRBV30
size: -
J: TRBJ1-2
DNA: TGTGCCTGGAGTGGTACAGGGACCAGTGGCTACACCTTC
CDR3: CAWSGTGTSGYTF

D: TRBD2
V: TRBV7-3
size: -
J: TRBJ2-3
DNA: TGTGCCAGCAGCTTAACTAGCGGGATCACAGATACGCAGTATTTT
CDR3: CASSLTSGITDTQYF

D: -
V: TRBV11-2
size: once
J: TRBJ2-5
DNA: TGTGCCAGCAGCTTAGTAGGAGCGGCGGGGCGAGAGACCCAGTACTTC
CDR3: CASSLVGAAGRETQYF

D: TRBD2
V: TRBV30
size: -
J: TRBJ2-2
DNA: TGTGCCTGGAGGCTGACGGGACTAGCGGGACTCGCGAACACCGGGGAGCTGTTTTTT
CDR3: CAWRLTGLAGLANTGELFF

D: TRBD2
V: TRBV7-9
size: -
J: TRBJ2-5
DNA: TGTGCCAGCAGCTCTCCTAGCGGGGGGTTCCAAGAGACCCAGTACTTC
CDR3: CASSSPSGGFQETQYF

D: -
V: TRBV27
size: -
J: TRBJ2-5
DNA: TGTGCCAGCAGTTTATTGGGCATCGGAGAGACCCAGTACTTC
CDR3: CASSLLGIGETQYF

D: -
V: TRBV6-1
size: -
J: TRBJ2-3
DNA: TGTGCCAGCAGTATTAGCGATCCTAGCACAGATACGCAGTATTTT
CDR3: CASSISDPSTDTQYF

D: TRBD1
V: TRBV7-2
size: -
J: TRBJ2-7
DNA: TGTGCCAGCAGCGTATCCGGGACAGCCTACGAGCAGTACTTC
CDR3: CASSVSGTAYEQYF

D: -
V: TRBV30
size: -
J: TRBJ2-7
DNA: TGTGCCTGGGGACAGCTAAACTACGAGCAGTACTTC
CDR3: CAWGQLNYEQYF

D: -
V: TRBV13
size: -
J: TRBJ2-1
DNA: TGTGCCAGCAGCTTAGAGGGGGATGAGCAGTTCTTC
CDR3: CASSLEGDEQFF